Each of the 2 T cell receptor beta chains below was sequenced from the same sample in a study of cytomegalovirus exposure and HLA in healthy donors. Clones were sequenced by immunoSEQ multiplex PCR, and TCRdb holds only the in-frame ones, with some missing. The sample yields fewer than 300,000 clones, approximately 88% seen once. The sequencing sample was made of PBMCs. The receptors shown here come from a woman aged 18 to 35 in good health and CMV-seronegative.

This clone was seen a few times. Additional DNA sequences in this sample encode the identical CDR3. This chain links TRBV11-2 with TRBJ1-5, with 8 positions matching TRBD1. The CDR3 has 15 residues. The J segment lost 4 bases and the V segment lost 5 bases, leaving 7 bases of the junction unmatched. The germline V gene encodes CDR1 SGHAT and CDR2 FQNNGV. DNA of the CDR3: TGTGCCAGCAGCCCAGGACAGGGTCGTAATCAGCCCCAGCATTTT. Protein product: CASSPGQGRNQPQHF. Complete variable domain (other parts from reference TRBV11-2 and TRBJ1-5): EAGVAQSPRYKIIEKRQSVAFWCNPISGHATLYWYQQILGQGPKLLIQFQNNGVVDDSQLPKDRFSAERLKGVDSTLKIQPAKLEDSAVYLCASSPGQGRNQPQHFGDGTRLSIL.

V and J are TRBV5-1 and TRBJ1-1, with 8 bases fitting TRBD1. V lost 8 bases, J lost 4 bases, and 7 bases stayed unmatched. CDR3 length: 13 residues. The germline V gene encodes CDR1 SGHRS and CDR2 YFSETQ. The CDR3: CASGDRPFTEAFF. In DNA form, the CDR3 reads TGCGCCAGTGGGGACAGGCCCTTCACTGAAGCTTTCTTT.